A single T cell receptor (beta chain) is shown here with its context. Its antigen specificity is not known. Per-base qualities were not stored, and no clone one base away is much larger. Systemically healthy Caucasian individuals from Russia, approximately 39 in total and aged roughly 6 to 100 years, were included as donors. Each donor gave 8 to 10 milliliters of peripheral blood, drawn into EDTA-treated Vacutainer tubes. Ficoll-Paque density-gradient centrifugation was used to isolate PBMCs, with at least 6.5 million per sample. Total RNA was extracted from PBMCs with Trizol reagent, with at least 6 micrograms obtained per sample. For every donor, an aliquot of PBMCs went through flow cytometry to measure the percentages of naive CD45RAhigh/CD27high T cells. Libraries were built with 5' RACE. For sequencing, an Illumina HiSeq 2500 was employed. The second PCR ran for about 7 to 11 cycles and used a J-beta primer mix along with a sample-barcoded 5' primer. A template-switch 5' adaptor carrying 12 random nucleotides introduced a unique molecular identifier onto each TCR beta cDNA molecule. Each sample yielded at least 2.5 million CDR3-containing paired-end reads. All of the RNA was converted into first-strand cDNA using the Mint cDNA synthesis kit, with a TRBC-specific oligonucleotide serving as the primer. Following uracil-DNA glycosylase treatment, a first 18-cycle PCR with universal primers M1SS and BC2_uni_R was performed on all cDNA. The authors' pipeline ran thus. Each sample was normalized by randomly selecting 1 million high-quality reads, each carrying a distinct molecular identifier. Instead of being binned into consensus sequences, reads that shared molecular identifiers were thrown out. MiTCR, with a Q25 quality threshold and the strictest error-elimination algorithm, was used for CDR3 identification, clonotype clustering and error correction. Lower-bound total TCR beta diversity was estimated with a nonparametric unseen species model using Euler transformation. The raw public reads went through TCRdb reprocessing: fastp at Q25, MiXCR clone calling, in-frame beta chains kept. Rows merge per CDR3 protein into single entries with the most common DNA and genes. None of the V and J calls come from the authors' own analysis; TCRdb made them. The sample table holds 750,000 to 1,000,000 distinct CDR3 sequences, of which about 29% were seen once. The ten largest account for about 10% of the sample.

The sample is drawn from a study of blood T cells in healthy people across ages (dated by TCRdb to about 2015). At the level of the whole study: In model experiments, template switching captured about one uniquely barcoded TCR beta cDNA molecule for every two T cells. The donors were divided into four age groups: young (average approximately 17 years), middle-aged (almost 40), aged (roughly 66) and long-lived (82). For two donors (one aged 18 to 30 and one aged 80 or older), the study analyzed two additional independent replicas of 1 million unique cDNA reads from the same blood draw. Using deep sequencing normalized with unique cDNA molecular identifiers, the study measured how TCR beta repertoire diversity changes with age.

Based on the germline V gene, the CDR1 and CDR2 sequences are LGHNA and YSLEER. At the junction V is shortened by 1 base and J by 13 bases; bases outside the gene matches: 10. From its cysteine to its phenylalanine, the CDR3 spans 15 amino acids. Only the CDR3 portion is preserved as DNA: 45 bases, with reading frame beginning at the first base. Results the study describes overall, beyond this receptor: Compared with the aged group, the long-lived group had more naive CD4+ T cells, fewer expanded clones and increased TCR diversity, suggesting age selection. Total diversity estimates from one million sequenced T cells were considered lower bounds and underestimates. Since profiling was done on bulk unsorted PBMCs, naive and antigen-experienced compartments could not be conclusively compared. Because the CMV infection status of the donors was unknown, age-related changes in expanded clonotypes may potentially have been confounded. A strong correlation was found between observed TCR beta diversity and the percentage of naive T cells measured by flow cytometry. Observed TCR beta diversity per million T cells fell roughly linearly with age, and a significant reduction was already apparent by age around 40.

These same data were also listed under a study on T cells of mothers and their children. The second source states: The donors were nine systemically healthy Caucasian individuals, made up of three mothers and their six children. cDNA synthesis consumed the entire amount of extracted RNA, loaded at approximately 1.5 ug RNA in each 15 ul reaction. In the second PCR, the M1S primer introduced both the sample barcodes and 2-4 random nucleotides. Over 8 million TCR beta CDR3 reads came from each mother, compared with roughly 2.8 million reads from each child. In both related and unrelated pairs, thymic selection shapes the output of TCR recombination in a similar way, with inherited differences having only a minor effect. Normalized repertoire overlap was always found to be slightly, but never significantly, higher in related mother-child pairs than in unrelated mother-child pairs. With a sensitivity of approximately 92 clones per million clonotypes, no persistent microchimeric T cell clones were detected. The study used deep NGS to compare TCR beta repertoires of mothers and children, seeking features distinguishing related mother-child pairs from unrelated individuals. The mean age was roughly 40 +/- 4 years for the mothers and roughly 11 +/- 4 years for the children. After adapters were ligated using NEBNext reagents, the libraries underwent 100+100 nt paired-end sequencing on an Illumina HiSeq 2000. Mother and child libraries were prepared a month apart and sequenced in separate runs to prevent cross-contamination. For each donor, between about 450,000 and 2,300,000 distinct TCR beta clonotypes were identified. Naive TCR beta clonotypes were estimated from low-frequency clonotypes matched to each donor's FACS-determined naive share, without sorting.

The sample consisted of blood. The TCR comes from a woman between 35 and 50 years old in good health. Recombination joined TRBV4-3 with TRBJ2-1; 10 middle bases align to TRBD2. The DNA sequence is given as TGCGCCAGCAGCCAAGGGCTAGCGGGGGAAGAGACCCAGTTCTTC. Its protein product is CASSQGLAGEETQFF.